This T cell receptor (beta chain) was obtained from a study of blood T cell repertoires in COVID-19. Repertoires were generated with immunoSEQ multiplex PCR, while TCRdb's copy carries only in-frame clones and drops some. The table has thousands of clones, about 87% seen once. This CDR3 has 17 amino acids. V dropped 1 base and J dropped 0 bases, with 14 bases sitting between them. CDR1 is SGHRS, CDR2 YFSETQ, per germline. J is TRBJ2-1 and V is TRBV5-1; maybe TRBD2 (5 bases). The source material was peripheral blood. This sequence originates from a human donor in a cohort sampled during active COVID-19. CDR3 coding DNA: TGCGCCAGCAGCTTGCGGCCCAGCGGTAGCTCCTACAATGAGCAGTTCTTC. The encoded protein is CASSLRPSGSSYNEQFF.